These 6 T cell receptor beta chains originate from one sample sequenced in a study of OX40 agonist ivuxolimab in advanced cancers. Data came from immunoSEQ multiplex PCR; TCRdb stores just in-frame clones and leaves some out. The sample lists some 29,000 clones, around 90% occurring once. The specimen was CD4+ or CD8+ T cells sorted from blood, collected in a trial of the OX40 agonist ivuxolimab. The receptor set was obtained from an adult with an advanced solid tumor such as melanoma, head and neck, liver or kidney cancer.

The V call is TRBV6-1, the J call TRBJ2-7, with D possibly matching TRBD1 (6 bases). The germline CDR1 and CDR2 sequences are MNHNS and SASEGT. The CDR3 is 15 amino acids. V lost 7 bases and J lost 2, with 18 bases in between. The CDR3 spells CASKGLRTDTYEQYF. The CDR3 bases are TGTGCCAGCAAGGGGCTCCGGACAGATACCTACGAGCAGTACTTC.

The count of this clone is one. The CDR3 sequence: CASWDGFANTEAFF. The CDR3, as DNA: TGCGCCAGTTGGGACGGGTTCGCGAACACTGAAGCTTTCTTT. J is TRBJ1-1 and V is TRBV10-2, with D perhaps matching TRBD1 (5 bases). The germline V gene encodes CDR1 WSHSY and CDR2 SAAADI. V was cut by 9 bases and J by 1 base, with 15 bases left in between. CDR3 length: 14 residues.

This chain joins TRBV5-4 and TRBJ2-7, with TRBD1 as a possible D gene (5 bases). This CDR3 region has 14 residues. Deletions cut 2 bases from V and 6 bases from J, with 15 bases between. Germline assignment: CDR1 SGHNT and CDR2 YYREEE (reference sequence). CDR3 in DNA: TGTGCCAGCAGCTTACCAGGGATCGTTCCCGAGCAGTACTTC. Protein: CASSLPGIVPEQYF.

This clone has just a few counts. V and J are TRBV30 and TRBJ1-2, with TRBD1 matching over 7 bases. V dropped 1 base and J dropped 2; count of bases not matched to a gene: 7. The CDR3 covers 15 residues. CDR1 and CDR2 (germline): GTSNPN, SVGIG (reference sequence). CDR3 in DNA: TGTGCCTGGAGTGCCGACGGGACAGCAAACTATGGCTACACCTTC. Translating gives CAWSADGTANYGYTF.

CDR3 in DNA: TGTGCCAGCAGTTTCCCCTCACTGGAGACCCAGTACTTC. Its protein is CASSFPSLETQYF. This chain uses TRBV28 with TRBJ2-5; D ambiguous. The V gene lost 3 bases and the J gene lost 5 bases, with 10 bases spanning the gap. From germline, CDR1 is MDHEN and CDR2 SYDVKM. The CDR3 totals 13 residues.

The CDR3 DNA is TGTGCCAGCAGCCAGCGACTAGCGGGTTACTCCTACAATGAGCAGTTCTTC. This sequence encodes CASSQRLAGYSYNEQFF. J is TRBJ2-1 and V is TRBV14, with 10 bases aligning to TRBD2. The CDR3 totals 17 residues. The V segment lost 3 bases and the J segment 0 bases; nucleotides outside the gene matches: 5. Germline CDR1 and CDR2: SGHDN and FVKESK. The variable domain in full, with the rest retrieved from reference TRBV14 and TRBJ2-1, is EAGVTQFPSHSVIEKGQTVTLRCDPISGHDNLYWYRRVMGKEIKFLLHFVKESKQDESGMPNNRFLAERTGGTYSTLKVQPAELEDSGVYFCASSQRLAGYSYNEQFFGPGTRLTVL.